The clone carrying this TCR beta chain was counted only a few times. Its specificity is not known. In TCRdb, the 5' RACE reads were re-called with MiXCR into one record per CDR3 protein. This sample has about 530,000 distinct CDR3 sequences, with about 15% found just once. These data are taken from a study of identical twins. Whole-study results and caveats: A partial confounding effect on zero-insertion analyses could come from invariant MAIT and iNKT cells. Insertions were reduced in abundant cord blood beta clonotypes but not in memory repertoires.

The germline CDR1 and CDR2 sequences are SGHRS and YFSETQ. This CDR3 has 15 residues. After removal of 0 bases from V and 2 bases from J, the junction contained 5 bases not matched to a gene. No donor was unhealthy or non-Caucasian. The same sample was also used in a study of yellow fever vaccine responses in identical twins.

This clonotype originated in a young woman in good health. Sequenced input: CD4+ T cells sorted from blood. The chain couples TRBV5-1 to TRBJ2-7; 7 nucleotides agree with TRBD1. The CDR3 DNA reads TGCGCCAGCAGCTTGGCCACAGGGGTCCCCTACGAGCAGTACTTC. Amino acid sequence: CASSLATGVPYEQYF. The full variable domain, completed using reference TRBV5-1 and TRBJ2-7, is KAGVTQTPRYLIKTRGQQVTLSCSPISGHRSVSWYQQTPGQGLQFLFEYFSETQRNKGNFPGRFSGRQFSNSRSEMNVSTLELGDSALYLCASSLATGVPYEQYFGPGTRLTVT.